This is a list of T cell receptor beta chains from one sample in a study of T cells in Graves' hyperthyroidism and ophthalmopathy. Each CDR3 protein gets one entry after TCRdb re-called the multiplex PCR reads with MiXCR. The top ten clones hold over 3.5% of a sample with hundreds of thousands of distinct CDR3 sequences, roughly 15% of them seen once. The sequencing sample was made of blood. These receptors were obtained from a woman aged 25 to 39 with Graves' hyperthyroidism. The CDR3 runs from the conserved cysteine through the conserved F or W. D genes are given only for firm matches. Rows give clone size only sometimes, using once, few, many, or a class for an expanded clone.

clone_size: NA
j_call: TRBJ1-1
d_call: TRBD1
v_call: TRBV7-9
cdr3_aa: CASSRPGGGTEAFF
cdr3_nt: TGTGCCAGCAGCCGGCCAGGGGGTGGCACTGAAGCTTTCTTT

clone_size: many
j_call: TRBJ1-1
d_call: NA
v_call: TRBV30
cdr3_aa: CAWETGLNTEAFF
cdr3_nt: TGTGCCTGGGAGACAGGTTTGAACACTGAAGCTTTCTTT

clone_size: many
j_call: TRBJ1-1
d_call: NA
v_call: TRBV28
cdr3_aa: CASRARRHTEAFF
cdr3_nt: TGTGCCAGCAGGGCCCGCAGACACACTGAAGCTTTCTTT

clone_size: few
j_call: TRBJ1-1
d_call: NA
v_call: TRBV19
cdr3_aa: CASSMGPEGAFF
cdr3_nt: TGTGCCAGTAGTATGGGGCCCGAGGGAGCTTTCTTT

clone_size: NA
j_call: TRBJ2-2
d_call: NA
v_call: TRBV4-2
cdr3_aa: CASSQEARAGELFF
cdr3_nt: TGTGCCAGCAGCCAAGAGGCAAGGGCCGGGGAGCTGTTTTTT

clone_size: NA
j_call: TRBJ2-3
d_call: TRBD2
v_call: TRBV5-4
cdr3_aa: CASSLPGRGTDTQYF
cdr3_nt: TGTGCCAGCAGCTTGCCCGGGAGGGGCACAGATACGCAGTATTTT

clone_size: NA
j_call: TRBJ2-1
d_call: TRBD2
v_call: TRBV12-3/TRBV12-4
cdr3_aa: CASSSGLVYIYSYNEQFF
cdr3_nt: TGTGCCAGCAGTTCGGGACTAGTTTATATCTACTCCTACAATGAGCAGTTCTTC

clone_size: many
j_call: TRBJ2-7
d_call: NA
v_call: TRBV12-3/TRBV12-4
cdr3_aa: CASSFGGGSSEQYF
cdr3_nt: TGTGCCAGCAGTTTTGGAGGGGGCTCGTCCGAGCAGTACTTC

clone_size: few
j_call: TRBJ2-7
d_call: TRBD1
v_call: TRBV13
cdr3_aa: CASSPDEGAGSEQYF
cdr3_nt: TGTGCCAGCAGCCCAGACGAGGGGGCGGGCTCCGAGCAGTACTTC

clone_size: many
j_call: TRBJ2-5
d_call: NA
v_call: TRBV7-2
cdr3_aa: CASSPRQFQETQYF
cdr3_nt: TGTGCCAGCAGCCCCCGACAGTTCCAAGAGACCCAGTACTTC

clone_size: NA
j_call: TRBJ1-6
d_call: NA
v_call: TRBV11-3
cdr3_aa: CASSFGRSKGSPLHF
cdr3_nt: TGTGCCAGCAGCTTCGGCAGGTCGAAAGGGTCACCCCTCCACTTT

clone_size: many
j_call: TRBJ2-3
d_call: TRBD2
v_call: TRBV20-1
cdr3_aa: CSAHSREGSTDTQYF
cdr3_nt: TGCAGTGCTCATTCGCGGGAGGGGAGCACAGATACGCAGTATTTT

clone_size: many
j_call: TRBJ1-5
d_call: TRBD1
v_call: TRBV13
cdr3_aa: CASSHGTGRNQPQHF
cdr3_nt: TGTGCCAGCAGCCACGGGACAGGGAGAAATCAGCCCCAGCATTTT

clone_size: NA
j_call: TRBJ2-3
d_call: NA
v_call: TRBV24-1
cdr3_aa: CATSDLVGVDTDTQYF
cdr3_nt: TGTGCCACCAGTGACCTAGTTGGGGTCGACACAGATACGCAGTATTTT

clone_size: many
j_call: TRBJ1-5
d_call: NA
v_call: TRBV6-1
cdr3_aa: CASSEFRGSNQPQHF
cdr3_nt: TGTGCCAGCAGTGAATTCCGGGGGTCTAATCAGCCCCAGCATTTT

clone_size: NA
j_call: TRBJ2-5
d_call: TRBD1
v_call: TRBV5-1
cdr3_aa: CASSLYPTGGGETQYF
cdr3_nt: TGCGCCAGCAGCTTGTACCCGACAGGGGGCGGGGAGACCCAGTACTTC

clone_size: many
j_call: TRBJ2-5
d_call: TRBD2
v_call: TRBV12-3/TRBV12-4
cdr3_aa: CASSFQSGIQETQYF
cdr3_nt: TGTGCCAGCAGTTTTCAGAGCGGGATCCAAGAGACCCAGTACTTC

clone_size: many
j_call: TRBJ2-7
d_call: TRBD2
v_call: TRBV20-1
cdr3_aa: CSASPSGITYEQYF
cdr3_nt: TGCAGTGCTAGTCCTAGCGGGATTACCTACGAGCAGTACTTC

clone_size: few
j_call: TRBJ2-2
d_call: TRBD1
v_call: TRBV9
cdr3_aa: CASSVVRGTVTTGELFF
cdr3_nt: TGTGCCAGCAGCGTAGTTAGGGGGACAGTTACCACCGGGGAGCTGTTTTTT

clone_size: few
j_call: TRBJ1-4
d_call: NA
v_call: TRBV30
cdr3_aa: CAWSEGQLNEKLFF
cdr3_nt: TGTGCCTGGAGTGAAGGACAACTAAATGAAAAACTGTTTTTT

clone_size: NA
j_call: TRBJ2-2
d_call: NA
v_call: TRBV9
cdr3_aa: CASSAGPGTGELFF
cdr3_nt: TGTGCCAGCAGCGCAGGGCCCGGCACCGGGGAGCTGTTTTTT